This TCR beta chain was observed in a study of cytomegalovirus exposure and HLA in healthy donors. On the study more broadly: Unique TCR beta sequences numbering 120 million or so came from roughly 180 million T cells in an earlier analysis. Study-level points and caveats: Listed as cytomegalovirus-associated were over 150 TCR beta chains. Productive rates of about 87% or about 30% were seen for most TCR beta V segments in an earlier analysis.

Worth noting for this clone: Its cognate antigen is unknown.

13 Jbeta primers and 60 Vbeta primers were used for the PCR. The repertoire was sequenced with immunoSEQ multiplex PCR; TCRdb's copy has only in-frame clones and lacks some. The sample has tens of thousands of clones, roughly nine tenths seen once. CDR1 and CDR2 (germline): ENHRY, SYGVKD. Trimming left V 6 bases short and J 3 bases short, with 9 bases between. The CDR3 is 12 residues long. The material sequenced was PBMCs. The V call is TRBV10-3, the J call TRBJ2-7, with D hard to call. This clonotype was sampled from a young woman in good health and CMV-seronegative. CDR3 region: CAISPSNYEQYF. In nucleotides, the CDR3 is TGTGCCATCAGCCCCTCTAACTACGAGCAGTACTTC.